Listed below are T cell receptor beta chains from one sample, sequenced in a study of response to subunit inactivated influenza vaccine. MiXCR was run by TCRdb on the RT-PCR reads, yielding one entry per CDR3 protein. Of hundreds of thousands of distinct CDR3 sequences listed, about 11% are singletons. These data were also filed under a second study, of T cells expressing NK-cell markers.

The sample in question was PBMCs from blood, obtained on the day of vaccination. These receptors all stem from a man between 45 and 60 years old who received an inactivated influenza vaccine. The CDR3 runs from the conserved cysteine through the conserved F or W. The order of the fields is CDR3 protein, CDR3 DNA, V gene, clone size, J gene, D gene. D genes are given only for firm matches. Clone size appears in some rows only: once, few, many, or a class for an expanded clone.

CDR3aa: CSASTSGEYQETQYF
CDR3nt: TGCAGTGCTAGCACTAGCGGGGAGTACCAAGAGACCCAGTACTTC
v_gene: TRBV20-1
abundance: few
j_gene: TRBJ2-5
d_gene: TRBD2

CDR3aa: CASSPTGQETQYF
CDR3nt: TGTGCCAGCTCACCGACAGGTCAAGAGACCCAGTACTTC
v_gene: TRBV18
abundance: many
j_gene: TRBJ2-5
d_gene: NA

CDR3aa: CASSDTPEGVYGYTF
CDR3nt: TGTGCCAGCAGTGATACCCCGGAAGGGGTTTATGGCTACACCTTC
v_gene: TRBV2
abundance: NA
j_gene: TRBJ1-2
d_gene: NA

CDR3aa: CASSLRWVEAFF
CDR3nt: TGTGCCAGCAGTTTAAGGTGGGTCGAAGCTTTCTTT
v_gene: TRBV12-3/TRBV12-4
abundance: NA
j_gene: TRBJ1-1
d_gene: NA

CDR3aa: CASSAGLASAYKGDEQFF
CDR3nt: TGTGCCAGCAGCGCGGGACTAGCGTCGGCTTACAAGGGAGATGAGCAGTTCTTC
v_gene: TRBV9
abundance: many
j_gene: TRBJ2-1
d_gene: TRBD2

CDR3aa: CSASPSGNEQFF
CDR3nt: TGCAGTGCTAGTCCAAGCGGCAATGAGCAGTTCTTC
v_gene: TRBV20-1
abundance: NA
j_gene: TRBJ2-1
d_gene: NA

CDR3aa: CASSLATLGAVETQYF
CDR3nt: TGCGCCAGCAGCTTGGCGACGCTGGGGGCCGTTGAGACCCAGTACTTC
v_gene: TRBV5-1
abundance: NA
j_gene: TRBJ2-5
d_gene: NA

CDR3aa: CAARSGGAYNEQFF
CDR3nt: TGTGCCGCTCGGAGCGGGGGGGCCTACAATGAGCAGTTCTTC
v_gene: TRBV7-9
abundance: many
j_gene: TRBJ2-1
d_gene: TRBD2

CDR3aa: CSARDRGPGEYF
CDR3nt: TGCAGTGCTAGAGATCGTGGGCCGGGGGAGTACTTC
v_gene: TRBV20-1
abundance: few
j_gene: TRBJ2-7
d_gene: NA

CDR3aa: CASRYQGRNTEAFF
CDR3nt: TGTGCCAGCAGATATCAGGGGCGGAACACTGAAGCTTTCTTT
v_gene: TRBV5-5
abundance: NA
j_gene: TRBJ1-1
d_gene: NA

CDR3aa: CSPTLSTGGGETQYF
CDR3nt: TGCAGTCCCACACTCTCAACAGGGGGAGGAGAGACCCAGTACTTC
v_gene: TRBV20-1
abundance: NA
j_gene: TRBJ2-5
d_gene: TRBD1

CDR3aa: CASSIRDLASYEQYF
CDR3nt: TGTGCCAGTAGTATAAGAGATTTGGCATCCTACGAGCAGTACTTC
v_gene: TRBV19
abundance: few
j_gene: TRBJ2-7
d_gene: NA